This T cell receptor (beta chain) was retrieved from a study of beta chain features in type 1 diabetes. The wider study: On cell yields, gender and age, patients and healthy donors were similar. Study-wide results and limits: cDNA sequencing could over-represent cells with high TCR expression.

Only a few counts were recorded for this clone. Its antigen is not identified. The sequenced template was cDNA made from the entire isolated RNA. Sequencing was performed with immunoSEQ multiplex PCR; in TCRdb, only in-frame clones are kept and a portion is missing. Of about 900,000 clones listed, roughly a sixth are singletons. CDR1 is LGHNA, CDR2 YSLEER, per germline. Trimming pared 4 bases from V and 8 bases from J, leaving 23 bases between. The CDR3 is 16 amino acids. Purities over 98% were achieved in all sorted populations. The sequenced sample consisted of naive CD4+ T cells from blood. This clonotype was obtained from a woman aged 18 to 35 in good health. The gene calls are TRBV4-3 and TRBJ1-2; D perhaps matches TRBD1 (6 bases). The CDR3 region has the DNA TGCGCCAGCAGCCTTGATTCGACAGGTACGGGGTTCGGCTACACCTTC. As protein: CASSLDSTGTGFGYTF.